This passage covers 23 T cell receptor beta chains from one sample sequenced in a study of cytomegalovirus exposure and HLA in healthy donors (dated by TCRdb to 2017 to 2019). Library prep was done by the immunoSEQ multiplex PCR assay. The source is immuneACCESS, and TCRdb retained only in-frame sequences with V and J called. Part of the clones is not carried over; for the studies checked, unresolved V genes explain less than half of this, and the remainder is unexplained. Here the sample has roughly 300,000 clones; around 90% occur a single time. Of the sample, 0.95% to 1.5% is held by the ten largest clones. Specimen: PBMCs. Receptor source: a woman younger than 45 in good health and CMV-seropositive.

This clone was seen more than once but under ten times. The chain uses TRBV27 and TRBJ2-7; 11 nucleotides match TRBD2. Germline CDR1 MNHEY, CDR2 SMNVEV (reference sequence). With V trimmed by 10 bases and J by 4 bases, 12 bases remained unmatched. The CDR3 has 15 amino acids. The CDR3 DNA is TGTGCCACCTTTGCCCCCGGGACTAGCGGATACGAGCAGTACTTC. It translates to CATFAPGTSGYEQYF.

The chain uses TRBV7-3 and TRBJ2-7, with 13 bases lining up with TRBD2. Trimming removed 0 bases from V and 4 bases from J; junction bases left unmatched: 3. The CDR3 sequence is 16 residues long. Per germline, CDR1 SGHTA and CDR2 FQGTGA. This CDR3 reads CASSLTGTSGVYEQYF. The CDR3 coding sequence is TGTGCCAGCAGCTTAACCGGGACTAGCGGGGTATACGAGCAGTACTTC.

The rearrangement uses TRBV7-9 and TRBJ2-7; D is perhaps TRBD1 (6 bases). The CDR3 is 15 amino acids. Trimming pared 5 bases from V and 0 bases from J, leaving 14 bases between. Germline assignment: CDR1 SEHNR and CDR2 FQNEAQ (reference sequence). CDR3 amino acids: CASSPYRDHSYEQYF. The CDR3 DNA reads TGTGCCAGCAGCCCGTACAGGGACCACTCCTACGAGCAGTACTTC.

The chain carries TRBV13 and TRBJ2-1; 7 nucleotides agree with TRBD2. Germline CDR1 reads PRHDT; CDR2 reads FYEKMQ (reference sequence). Germline trimming cut 3 bases from V and 6 bases from J; bases unmatched to any gene: 14. The CDR3 has 17 amino acids. CDR3 nucleotides: TGTGCCAGCAGCTTCTTCCTAGCGGCCCCCTTGGGCAATGAGCAGTTCTTC. Amino acids: CASSFFLAAPLGNEQFF.

This clone is a singleton in its sample. The chain couples TRBV27 to TRBJ2-1, with 11 bases matching TRBD2. In germline, CDR1 is MNHEY, CDR2 SMNVEV (reference sequence). J lost 4 bases, V lost 5 bases, and 4 bases had no gene match. This CDR3 is 15 amino acids long. The chain's CDR3 is CASSAGTSGYNEQFF. The CDR3 DNA reads as TGTGCCAGCAGTGCCGGGACTAGCGGTTACAATGAGCAGTTCTTC.

The rearrangement links TRBV18 to TRBJ1-5; D might be TRBD1 (5 bases). The germline V gene encodes CDR1 KGHSH and CDR2 LQKENI. Trimming pared 3 bases from V and 3 bases from J, leaving 12 bases between. The CDR3 totals 15 residues. This CDR3 reads CASSPGGLDNQPQHF. The CDR3 DNA is TGTGCCAGCTCACCGGGGGGATTGGACAATCAGCCCCAGCATTTT.

The chain carries TRBV6-5 and TRBJ2-1; D is unresolved. CDR1 is MNHEY and CDR2 is SVGAGI in the germline V gene. Deletions cut 2 bases from V and 4 bases from J, with 9 bases between. This CDR3 contains 14 residues. CDR3 sequence reads: CASSYRAAYNEQFF. The CDR3 DNA sequence: TGTGCCAGCAGTTACCGGGCAGCATACAATGAGCAGTTCTTC.

J is TRBJ1-1 and V is TRBV7-3; D unclear. The CDR3 spans 13 residues. V shed 2 bases and J shed 0 bases, with 4 bases lying between them. The germline V gene has CDR1 SGHTA and CDR2 FQGTGA. CDR3: CASSLHMNTEAFF. Written as DNA, the CDR3 is TGTGCCAGCAGCTTACACATGAACACTGAAGCTTTCTTT.

The gene calls are TRBV7-6 and TRBJ2-1; tentatively, D is TRBD2 (6 bases). Trimming stripped 3 bases from V and 4 bases from J, with 10 bases between. There are 14 residues in the CDR3. CDR1 and CDR2 from the germline V gene are SGHVS and FNYEAQ. Here the CDR3 reads CASSLAGSYNEQFF. The CDR3 DNA is TGTGCCAGCAGCTTGGCGGGGTCTTACAATGAGCAGTTCTTC.

The chain joins TRBV6-1 to TRBJ2-7; D ambiguous. This CDR3 has 15 residues. With 5 bases removed from V and 4 bases from J, the gap between germline ends came to 18 bases. Germline CDR1 is MNHNS and CDR2 is SASEGT. Written as DNA, the CDR3 is TGTGCCAGCAGTTCGACCCCAACCCCCTTATACGAGCAGTACTTC. Its protein is CASSSTPTPLYEQYF.

The chain employs TRBV7-9 and TRBJ2-2; TRBD2 aligns across 8 bases. CDR3 size: 16 residues. The V gene end was trimmed by 2 bases and the J gene end by 4 bases; junction bases not matched to a gene: 6. Per the germline V gene, CDR1 is SEHNR and CDR2 is FQNEAQ (reference sequence). CDR3 bases: TGTGCCAGCAGCTTAAACGCCGGGGGGGCCACCGGGGAGCTGTTTTTT. Residues: CASSLNAGGATGELFF.

The genes are TRBV18 and TRBJ2-7, with 7 bases fitting TRBD2. V lost 0 bases to trimming and J lost 3 bases; unmatched junction nucleotides: 8. The CDR3 contains 16 residues. CDR1 is KGHSH and CDR2 is LQKENI in the germline V gene. CDR3 in amino acids: CASSPPSQGGYYEQYF. As DNA, the CDR3 is TGTGCCAGCTCACCACCATCTCAGGGAGGGTACTACGAGCAGTACTTC.

This clone was observed once. The chain carries TRBV2 and TRBJ1-1; 7 nucleotides align to TRBD1. Germline CDR1 SNHLY, CDR2 FYNNEI. With 6 bases clipped from V and 0 bases from J, the junction kept 7 bases outside the gene matches. The CDR3 extends over 15 amino acids. CDR3 DNA sequence: TGTGCCAGCAGGGTTAACAGGGGAGTGAACACTGAAGCTTTCTTT. Protein product: CASRVNRGVNTEAFF.

The V call is TRBV27, the J call TRBJ2-5, with a possible D match to TRBD1 (6 bases). Germline CDR1 is MNHEY and CDR2 is SMNVEV (reference sequence). V was shortened by 6 bases and J by 4 bases, with 15 bases between the two germline ends. The CDR3 contains 14 residues. The CDR3 DNA is TGTGCCAGCAGAGCCTTGACAGGAGCAGAGACCCAGTACTTC. Amino acids: CASRALTGAETQYF.

CDR3 amino acids: CASSEFQNYGYTF. Here the CDR3 DNA reads TGTGCCAGCAGCGAGTTCCAGAACTATGGCTACACCTTC. V and J are TRBV9 and TRBJ1-2; D ambiguous. Germline CDR1 and CDR2: SGDLS and YYNGEE. Trimming pared 3 bases from V and 2 bases from J, leaving 8 bases between. CDR3 length: 13 residues.

V gene TRBV7-3 combines with J gene TRBJ1-2, with 7 bases lining up with TRBD1. From germline, CDR1 is SGHTA and CDR2 FQGTGA. CDR3 length: 16 amino acids. V gave up 2 bases and J gave up 8 bases; unmatched junction bases: 14. CDR3 DNA sequence: TGTGCCAGCAGCTTAGATGCAGGGGGGACCCCCTACGGCTACACCTTC. It is translated as CASSLDAGGTPYGYTF.

The chain carries TRBV5-6 and TRBJ2-5; no firm D call. Trimming removed 1 base at V and 1 base at J, with 14 bases between. This CDR3 spans 16 amino acids. CDR1 and CDR2 from the germline V gene are SGHDT and YYEEEE. This CDR3 is CASSLSALSFQETQYF. CDR3 DNA: TGTGCCAGCAGCTTGTCTGCTTTGTCGTTCCAAGAGACCCAGTACTTC. Variable domain in full (rest from reference TRBV5-6 and TRBJ2-5): DAGVTQSPTHLIKTRGQQVTLRCSPKSGHDTVSWYQQALGQGPQFIFQYYEEEERQRGNFPDRFSGHQFPNYSSELNVNALLLGDSALYLCASSLSALSFQETQYFGPGTRLLVL.

The chain couples TRBV27 to TRBJ1-5; 9 bases are a match to TRBD1. V shed 4 bases, J shed 5 bases, and the junction held 6 bases outside the gene matches. Germline CDR1 reads MNHEY; CDR2 reads SMNVEV (reference sequence). The CDR3 has 15 residues. CDR3 amino acids: CASSSRQGVDQPQHF. CDR3 DNA: TGTGCCAGCAGTTCGCGACAGGGGGTAGATCAGCCCCAGCATTTT.

There are a few counts of this clone. The rearrangement links TRBV29-1 to TRBJ2-7, with a possible D match to TRBD1 (6 bases). Deletions cut 4 bases from V and 5 bases from J, with 9 bases between. The CDR3 runs to 11 residues. CDR1 and CDR2 from the germline V gene are SQVTM and ANQGSEA. CDR3 bases: TGCAGCGTTGTCAGGGGCCACGAGCAGTACTTC. Protein sequence: CSVVRGHEQYF.

This chain connects TRBV29-1 to TRBJ1-3, with D uncertain. Trimming left V 4 bases short and J 5 bases short, with 18 bases between. This CDR3 contains 15 residues. Germline V gives CDR1 SQVTM, CDR2 ANQGSEA. This CDR3 reads CSVVRIETLRNTIYF. The CDR3 region has the DNA TGCAGCGTTGTTAGGATCGAGACTCTAAGAAACACCATATATTTT.

The chain links TRBV6-4 to TRBJ1-1; 8 bases fit TRBD1. The CDR3 extends over 15 amino acids. Germline V CDR1 and CDR2: MRHNA, SNTAGT. Trimming cost V 4 bases and J 4 bases; bases outside gene matches: 8. CDR3 DNA sequence: TGTGCCAGCAGTGCCTCTGGACAGGGCGGCACTGAAGCTTTCTTT. Translating it yields CASSASGQGGTEAFF.

This clone was counted only a few times. The rearrangement uses TRBV6-5 and TRBJ1-5; perhaps TRBD1 as D (5 bases). Per germline, CDR1 MNHEY and CDR2 SVGAGI. With 5 bases removed from V and 0 bases from J, the gap between germline ends came to 11 bases. CDR3 length equals 15 residues. CDR3 sequence (DNA): TGTGCCAGCAGTACGACAGAACATAGCAATCAGCCCCAGCATTTT. Residues: CASSTTEHSNQPQHF.

The rearrangement joins TRBV9 to TRBJ1-1; a weak D match, TRBD1 (5 bases). V shed 2 bases and J shed 0 bases, with 11 bases lying between them. This CDR3 contains 15 residues. CDR1 and CDR2 (germline): SGDLS, YYNGEE. In nucleotides, the CDR3 is TGTGCCAGCAGCGTTTCTGGGGGATTGAACACTGAAGCTTTCTTT. It is translated as CASSVSGGLNTEAFF.